This T cell receptor (beta chain) was captured by sequencing in a study of regulatory T cells in long-lasting Graves disease. This clonotype was recorded a few times. Time point specified: newly diagnosed GD, antithyroid drugs for less than 3 months. Following extraction of RNA from PBMCs, that RNA was used to make the TCR library. Assembly of TCR beta libraries relied on iRepertoire HTBI primers together with Arm-PCR of CDR3 regions. Each CDR3 protein gets one entry after TCRdb re-called the multiplex PCR reads with MiXCR. In the table there are about 430,000 distinct CDR3 sequences, over 14% of which are singletons. V was pared by 7 bases and J by 2 bases, with 9 bases between. This CDR3 is built from 14 residues. CDR1 and CDR2 (germline): MNHNS, SASEGT. Another study also made use of these data, one on T cells in Graves' hyperthyroidism and ophthalmopathy. That paper notes: Those patients with uncontrolled infection, other autoimmune disease, pregnancy or lactation were excluded.

The sample here was peripheral blood mononuclear cells (PBMCs), taken at new diagnosis, from a patient treated with antithyroid drugs. The TCR was taken from a woman in her 40s with Graves disease. This sequence joins TRBV6-1 and TRBJ1-6, with D uncertain. This chain's CDR3 is CASKSGTYNSPLHF. CDR3 in DNA: TGTGCCAGCAAATCCGGGACCTATAATTCACCCCTCCACTTT.